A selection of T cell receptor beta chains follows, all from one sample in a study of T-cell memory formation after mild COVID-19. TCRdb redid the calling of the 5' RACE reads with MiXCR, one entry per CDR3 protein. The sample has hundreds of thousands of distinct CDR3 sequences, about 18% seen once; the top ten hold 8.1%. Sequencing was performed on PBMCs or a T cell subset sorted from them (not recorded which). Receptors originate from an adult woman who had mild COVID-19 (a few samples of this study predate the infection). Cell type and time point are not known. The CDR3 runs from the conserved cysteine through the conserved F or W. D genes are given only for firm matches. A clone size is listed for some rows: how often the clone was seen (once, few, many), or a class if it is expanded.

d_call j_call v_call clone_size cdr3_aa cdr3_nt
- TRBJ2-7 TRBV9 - CASSVGFSGSEQYF TGTGCCAGCAGCGTTGGATTCTCAGGGAGCGAGCAGTACTTC
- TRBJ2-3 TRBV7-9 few CASSLIQGGDTQYF TGTGCCAGCAGCTTAATACAGGGAGGAGATACGCAGTATTTT
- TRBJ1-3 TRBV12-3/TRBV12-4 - CASSLTRPRIISGNTIYF TGTGCCAGCAGTTTAACCCGCCCCAGAATCATCTCTGGAAACACCATATATTTT
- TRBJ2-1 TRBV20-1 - CSARGYGSEQFF TGCAGTGCTAGAGGATACGGGAGTGAGCAGTTCTTC
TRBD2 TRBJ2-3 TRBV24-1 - CATSDWGGDTQYF TGTGCCACCAGTGATTGGGGAGGGGATACGCAGTATTTT
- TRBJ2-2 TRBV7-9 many CASSLEGPGELFF TGCGCCAGCAGCTTGGAGGGGCCCGGGGAGCTGTTTTTT
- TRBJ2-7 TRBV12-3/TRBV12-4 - CASSLGGPTHEQYF TGTGCCAGCAGTTTAGGTGGGCCGACCCACGAGCAGTACTTC
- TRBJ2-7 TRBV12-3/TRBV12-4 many CASRHRYEQYF TGTGCCAGCAGACACCGTTACGAGCAGTACTTC
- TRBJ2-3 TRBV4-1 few CASSQVPRDPRVGDTQYF TGCGCCAGCAGCCAAGTGCCCCGGGACCCCAGGGTGGGAGATACGCAGTATTTT
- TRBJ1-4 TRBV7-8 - CASSLVGGKLFF TGTGCCAGCAGCTTAGTAGGGGGAAAACTGTTTTTT
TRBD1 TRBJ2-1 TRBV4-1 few CASSHTGTGVNEQFF TGCGCCAGCAGCCACACCGGGACAGGGGTCAATGAGCAGTTCTTC
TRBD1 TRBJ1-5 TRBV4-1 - CASSQDTGASNQPQHF TGCGCCAGCAGCCAAGATACAGGGGCGAGCAATCAGCCCCAGCATTTT
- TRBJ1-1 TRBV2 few CASKEALGGSTEAFF TGTGCCAGCAAGGAGGCTTTGGGGGGATCCACTGAAGCTTTCTTT
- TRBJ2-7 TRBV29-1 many CSVELARYEQYF TGCAGCGTTGAACTCGCCAGGTACGAGCAGTACTTC
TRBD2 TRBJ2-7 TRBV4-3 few CASSLQTSAAYEQYF TGCGCCAGCAGCCTACAAACTAGCGCCGCCTACGAGCAGTACTTC
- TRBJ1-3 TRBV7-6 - CASSQMVGSSGNTIYF TGTGCCAGCAGCCAAATGGTCGGGAGCTCTGGAAACACCATATATTTT
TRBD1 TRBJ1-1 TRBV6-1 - CASSVRQGLDTEAFF TGTGCCAGCAGTGTTCGACAGGGGCTGGACACTGAAGCTTTCTTT
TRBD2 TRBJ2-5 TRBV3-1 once CASSPRLAGEGETQYF TGTGCCAGCAGCCCGCGACTAGCGGGGGAGGGGGAGACCCAGTACTTC
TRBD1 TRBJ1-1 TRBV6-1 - CAGQQGVSTEAFF TGTGCCGGACAACAGGGGGTCAGCACTGAAGCTTTCTTT
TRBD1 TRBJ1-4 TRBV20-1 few CSARERQGAGEKLFF TGCAGTGCTAGAGAGAGACAGGGGGCTGGTGAAAAACTGTTTTTT
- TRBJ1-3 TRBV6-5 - CASTPRPGSGNTIYF TGTGCCAGCACCCCTCGACCGGGCTCTGGAAACACCATATATTTT
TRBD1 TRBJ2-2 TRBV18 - CASSPNRGTGELFF TGTGCCAGCTCGCCAAACAGGGGGACCGGGGAGCTGTTTTTT
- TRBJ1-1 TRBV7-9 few CASSRVQDTEAFF TGTGCCAGCTCCCGTGTACAAGACACTGAAGCTTTCTTT
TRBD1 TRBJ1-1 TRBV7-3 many CASSLQGADLEAFF TGTGCCAGCAGCTTACAGGGGGCGGACCTTGAAGCTTTCTTT
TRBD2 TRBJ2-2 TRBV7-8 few CASRAERGYTGELFF TGTGCCAGCAGAGCGGAGCGGGGATACACCGGGGAGCTGTTTTTT
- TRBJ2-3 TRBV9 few CASSVEVRSTDTQYF TGTGCCAGCAGCGTAGAGGTGAGGAGCACAGATACGCAGTATTTT
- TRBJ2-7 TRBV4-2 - CASSRNPGTSGYEQYF TGTGCCAGCAGCAGAAACCCCGGGACTTCAGGCTACGAGCAGTACTTC
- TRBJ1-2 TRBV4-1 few CASSPRGGGGYGYTF TGCGCCAGCAGCCCCCGAGGGGGGGGAGGCTATGGCTACACCTTC
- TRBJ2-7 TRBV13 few CASSFYSLRSSYEQYF TGTGCCAGCAGCTTTTATTCTCTCAGGTCCTCCTACGAGCAGTACTTC
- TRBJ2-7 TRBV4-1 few CASSQFIPGSGEYEQYF TGCGCCAGCAGCCAATTTATCCCGGGTTCGGGCGAATACGAGCAGTACTTC
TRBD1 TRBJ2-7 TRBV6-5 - CASSYRLDRASSYEQYF TGTGCCAGCAGTTACCGCCTGGACAGGGCGAGCTCCTACGAGCAGTACTTC
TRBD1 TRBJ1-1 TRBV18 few CASSPQTGGRSEAFF TGTGCCAGCTCACCACAGACAGGGGGTAGGAGTGAAGCTTTCTTT
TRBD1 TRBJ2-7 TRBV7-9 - CASSPTGVHEQYF TGTGCCAGCAGCCCTACAGGGGTCCACGAGCAGTACTTC
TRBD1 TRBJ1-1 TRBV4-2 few CASSQEYRGPFLGEAFF TGTGCCAGCAGCCAAGAATACAGGGGCCCTTTCTTAGGTGAAGCTTTCTTT
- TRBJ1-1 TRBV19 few CASSPVAAMNTEAFF TGTGCCAGTAGTCCAGTGGCAGCAATGAACACTGAAGCTTTCTTT
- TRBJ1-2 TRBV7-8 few CASSPTGRFGYGYTF TGTGCCAGCAGCCCCACAGGGAGATTCGGTTATGGCTACACCTTC
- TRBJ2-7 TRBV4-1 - CASSQDRASLGEQYF TGCGCCAGCAGCCAAGACAGGGCCTCACTCGGCGAGCAGTACTTC
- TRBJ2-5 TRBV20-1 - CSARDLVETQYF TGCAGTGCTAGAGACCTAGTAGAGACCCAGTACTTC
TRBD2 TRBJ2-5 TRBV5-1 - CASSLDSSGGASVTQYF TGCGCCAGCAGCTTGGACTCTAGCGGGGGGGCTTCGGTGACCCAGTACTTC
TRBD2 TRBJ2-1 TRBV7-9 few CASSFAGGFESYNEQFF TGTGCCAGCAGCTTCGCGGGAGGGTTTGAGTCCTACAATGAGCAGTTCTTC
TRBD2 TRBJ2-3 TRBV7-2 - CASSLGLAGVGTQYF TGTGCCAGCAGCCTCGGACTAGCGGGAGTCGGTACGCAGTATTTT
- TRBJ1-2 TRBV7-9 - CASRLPTGANYGYTF TGTGCCAGCAGACTACCGACAGGAGCTAACTATGGCTACACCTTC
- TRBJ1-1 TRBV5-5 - CASSLSTVNTEAFF TGTGCCAGCAGCTTATCGACAGTGAACACTGAAGCTTTCTTT